The 19 T cell receptor beta chains presented below share a single source sample, sequenced in a study of shared clonotypes between healthy human individuals. Assay: immunoSEQ multiplex PCR; the TCRdb copy retains only in-frame clones and omits some. The sample lists about 820,000 clones, more than 85% occurring once. CD45RO-negative, CCR7-selected cells formed the naive CD8 fraction, which excluded terminally differentiated effector memory CD45RA+ cells. Specimen: naive CD8+ T cells sorted from blood. The receptors derive from a young man in good health.

The V gene is TRBV10-2, the J gene TRBJ2-2, with D possibly matching TRBD2 (5 bases). Per germline, CDR1 WSHSY and CDR2 SAAADI. The ends were cut back, 4 bases at V and 6 bases at J, with 21 bases in the middle. This CDR3 region has 17 residues. CDR3 DNA sequence: TGCGCCAGCAGTGTTCGACACCCCGGGGATTCATCCGGGGAGCTGTTTTTT. Protein: CASSVRHPGDSSGELFF.

The chain employs TRBV4-1 and TRBJ1-5, with D perhaps TRBD1 (5 bases). This CDR3 contains 15 residues. The germline V gene encodes CDR1 MGHRA and CDR2 YSYEKL. The V end lost 5 bases, the J end lost 0 bases, and 11 bases lay between the germline ends. Written as DNA, the CDR3 is TGCGCCAGCAGCTCCGGACAACTTAGCAATCAGCCCCAGCATTTT. Translated, it gives CASSSGQLSNQPQHF.

The V and J genes are TRBV28 and TRBJ1-5; D is undetermined. Germline V gene sequence: CDR1 MDHEN, CDR2 SYDVKM. The CDR3 sequence is 15 residues long. Trimming took off 6 bases at V and 5 bases at J, with 17 bases between the two ends. CDR3 residues: CASSPVGGSHQPQHF. The CDR3 DNA reads as TGTGCCAGCAGCCCAGTTGGAGGGAGTCATCAGCCCCAGCATTTT.

The V and J genes are TRBV21-1 and TRBJ2-7; the table assigns TRBD1, which was not confirmed against the DNA. TRBV21-1 is designated a pseudogene. This CDR3 spans 18 amino acids. CDR3 sequence (DNA): TGTGCCAGCAGCAAAGTCAGGGGGCGCCTCGACGAAGTCGGCGAGCAGTACTTC. Its translation: CASSKVRGRLDEVGEQYF.

This chain joins TRBV12-5 and TRBJ2-2; possible D gene TRBD1, 6 bases. The CDR3 loop spans 13 amino acids. Germline CDR1 is LGHNT and CDR2 is FRNRAP. V was shortened by 7 bases and J by 6 bases, with 12 bases between the two germline ends. DNA of the CDR3: TGTGCTAGTGCCTTGGGGGCGGCCGGGGAGCTGTTTTTT. Protein product: CASALGAAGELFF.

The rearrangement uses TRBV29-1 and TRBJ2-7; tentatively, D is TRBD2 (5 bases). Germline loops: CDR1 SQVTM, CDR2 ANQGSEA. The V and J ends lost 5 bases and 5 bases respectively, with 25 bases between them. The CDR3 runs 16 residues. The CDR3 is CSVRPLEGLFRDEQYF. In DNA form, the CDR3 reads TGCAGCGTTCGGCCCCTAGAGGGCCTTTTTCGGGACGAGCAGTACTTC.

As concerns this clone: The junction shows a germline mismatch at one end, possibly a read error. V is TRBV7-7 and J is TRBJ2-1; 9 nucleotides line up with TRBD1. The germline V gene encodes CDR1 SSHAT and CDR2 FNYEAQ (reference sequence). This CDR3 spans 15 amino acids. The CDR3 region has the DNA TGTGCTAGCAGCTCGCCGGGACAGGGTAGCGATGAGCAGTTCTTC. Translation: CASSSPGQGSDEQFF.

The chain uses TRBV6-1 and TRBJ1-1, with 12 bases aligning to TRBD1. CDR3 length: 15 residues. Losses at the gene ends were 4 bases for V and 5 bases for J; bases not matched to a gene: 5. The germline gives CDR1 MNHNS, CDR2 SASEGT. The CDR3 bases are TGTGCCAGCAGTGGTGTGGGACAGGGGGCTACTGAAGCTTTCTTT. Its protein product is CASSGVGQGATEAFF.

In regard to this clone: Other nucleotide sequences in the sample specify the same CDR3. The chain is built from TRBV27 and TRBJ2-7, with unresolved D. This CDR3 has 11 residues. The germline V gene encodes CDR1 MNHEY and CDR2 SMNVEV (reference sequence). Trimming removed 2 bases from V and 5 bases from J, with 4 bases in between. CDR3 sequence (DNA): TGTGCCAGCAGTTTAGGGAACGAGCAGTACTTC. Protein: CASSLGNEQYF.

The rearrangement uses TRBV29-1 and TRBJ2-2, with D perhaps TRBD1 (5 bases). V shed 5 bases and J shed 7 bases, with 23 bases lying between them. Germline V CDR1 and CDR2: SQVTM, ANQGSEA. CDR3 length: 16 residues. The CDR3 loop is CSVQTVRARRFGELFF. Here the CDR3 DNA reads TGCAGCGTTCAAACGGTCAGGGCTAGGAGATTCGGGGAGCTGTTTTTT.

In DNA form, the CDR3 reads TGTGCCAGCAGTGAAGGGGGACAGGGAGGGGCCTATGGCTACACCTTC. Amino acid sequence: CASSEGGQGGAYGYTF. This rearrangement joins TRBV2 to TRBJ1-2; 9 nucleotides match TRBD1. This CDR3 has 16 amino acids. CDR1 is SNHLY and CDR2 is FYNNEI in the germline V gene. The V and J ends lost 1 base and 4 bases, in that order; junction bases with no gene match: 7.

J is TRBJ1-1 and V is TRBV9; TRBD1 is a possible D gene (6 bases). V was cut by 4 bases and J by 2 bases, with 9 bases left in between. Per the germline V gene, CDR1 is SGDLS and CDR2 is YYNGEE. This CDR3 has 13 residues. CDR3 sequence reads: CASSTGTNTEAFF. CDR3 nucleotides: TGTGCCAGCAGCACCGGGACAAACACTGAAGCTTTCTTT.

The rearrangement uses TRBV9 and TRBJ2-3; D is undetermined. This CDR3 is 14 amino acids long. Germline V gene data show CDR1 as SGDLS and CDR2 as YYNGEE. Trimming took off 4 bases at V and 1 base at J, with 10 bases between the two ends. The CDR3 spells CASSSYGGTDTQYF. The CDR3 DNA sequence: TGTGCCAGCAGCTCCTACGGCGGCACAGATACGCAGTATTTT.

The J gene is TRBJ1-4, the V gene TRBV4-1; D perhaps matches TRBD1 (5 bases). This CDR3 is 17 amino acids long. V was cut by 0 bases and J by 8 bases, with 19 bases left in between. Germline loops: CDR1 MGHRA, CDR2 YSYEKL. This CDR3 reads CASSQEDRGGSWEKLFF. CDR3 in DNA: TGCGCCAGCAGCCAAGAAGATCGGGGGGGATCATGGGAAAAACTGTTTTTT.

The chain couples TRBV6-6 to TRBJ2-7; 7 bases are a match to TRBD1. The V gene end was trimmed by 7 bases and the J gene end by 3 bases; junction bases not matched to a gene: 6. This CDR3 is 13 amino acids long. Germline CDR1 is MNHNY and CDR2 is SVGAGI (reference sequence). The CDR3 loop is CASTPQGLYEQYF. The CDR3 nucleotides read TGTGCCAGCACTCCACAGGGGCTCTACGAGCAGTACTTC.

The chain couples TRBV27 to TRBJ2-2; tentatively, D is TRBD1 (7 bases). CDR1 and CDR2 from the germline V gene are MNHEY and SMNVEV (reference sequence). V shed 7 bases and J shed 3 bases, with 18 bases lying between them. The CDR3 totals 16 residues. The CDR3: CASNPYTGEDTGELFF. CDR3 coding DNA: TGTGCCAGCAACCCTTACACAGGGGAGGACACCGGGGAGCTGTTTTTT.

The V and J genes are TRBV5-1 and TRBJ1-2; TRBD1 agrees at 8 bases. The CDR3 is 15 amino acids. J lost 4 bases, V lost 4 bases, and 9 bases had no gene match. Germline V gene lookup returns CDR1 SGHRS and CDR2 YFSETQ. The CDR3 spells CASSREDRVFYGYTF. CDR3 nucleotides: TGCGCCAGCAGCCGGGAGGACAGGGTCTTCTATGGCTACACCTTC.

V is TRBV11-2 and J is TRBJ2-7; 9 nucleotides align to TRBD2. V lost 0 bases and J lost 7; bases outside the gene matches: 10. This CDR3 contains 16 residues. Germline V gene lookup returns CDR1 SGHAT and CDR2 FQNNGV. The CDR3 loop is CASSLDGLARDMEQYF. As DNA, the CDR3 is TGTGCCAGCAGCTTAGACGGACTAGCGAGGGATATGGAGCAGTACTTC. Full variable domain (outside the CDR3, taken from reference TRBV11-2 and TRBJ2-7): EAGVAQSPRYKIIEKRQSVAFWCNPISGHATLYWYQQILGQGPKLLIQFQNNGVVDDSQLPKDRFSAERLKGVDSTLKIQPAKLEDSAVYLCASSLDGLARDMEQYFGPGTRLTVT.

CDR3 in DNA: TGTGCCAGCGGAAATCTACAGGGGGCGCTTCTCTACGAGCAGTACTTC. Residues: CASGNLQGALLYEQYF. The chain joins TRBV7-9 to TRBJ2-7, with TRBD1 matching over 9 bases. Trimming at V came to 8 bases and at J to 3 bases, leaving 14 bases not matched to a gene. The CDR3 has 16 amino acids. Germline V gives CDR1 SEHNR, CDR2 FQNEAQ (reference sequence).